This TCR beta chain comes out of a study of neurological immune-mediated disorders. In the study overall: Multiple sclerosis patients numbering around 34 comprised around 31 relapsing-remitting and 3 secondary progressive patients.

The unsorted libraries were prepared from 2 million PBMCs (stored at -80 C). This clonotype showed up many times. Its matching antigen is unknown. In germline, CDR1 is SGHRS, CDR2 YFSETQ. The CDR3 totals 15 residues. V gave up 4 bases and J gave up 0 bases, with 14 bases separating them. Study-wide points: When the repertoires were grouped phylogenetically, those of 18 of the 34 multiple sclerosis patients came together in a single cluster of related CDR3 sequences, which points to a possible repertoire-level signature.

The cDNA was generated by 5'RACE with 10-nucleotide random UMIs. Each CDR3 protein gets one entry after TCRdb re-called the 5' RACE reads with MiXCR. The data contain under 45,000 distinct CDR3 sequences, roughly 2.5% of them singletons. The clonotype comes from a man aged 45-65 years with multiple sclerosis. The sequenced sample was PBMCs. This chain uses TRBV5-1 with TRBJ2-7; D is possibly TRBD1 or TRBD2 (5 bases each). CDR3 protein: CASSLGTVSSYEQYF. The CDR3 DNA follows: TGCGCCAGCAGCCTCGGGACGGTAAGCTCCTACGAGCAGTACTTC.